This T cell receptor (beta chain) was obtained from a study of T cell repertoires in cytomegalovirus infection. Turning to the study itself: CMV infection and matching HLA type were both indicated by public TCR beta signatures. Points from the study as a whole: HLA-C-restricted CMV clonotypes gave the most frequent clonotype in two of eight donors. Cumulative frequency (of public TCR beta family members) identified carriers of CMV plus the relevant HLA.

Germline lookup yields CDR1 SGHVS and CDR2 FQNEAQ. This CDR3 spans 11 amino acids. Trimming took off 3 bases at V and 5 bases at J, with 2 bases between the two ends. TCRdb processed the reads anew with MiXCR; each CDR3 protein has one entry. The profile covers 76,000 or so distinct CDR3 sequences, with around 3.5% appearing a single time and over 4.5% taken by the ten largest. This clonotype occurred many times. As yet, its antigen is unknown. The rearrangement links TRBV7-8 to TRBJ2-1; no definite D call. Material: PBMCs. The source is a human donor in good health (CMV status not recorded). Some clones in this sample may be carry-over from other donors' samples. The CDR3 DNA sequence: TGTGCCAGCAGCTTTAACAATGAGCAGTTCTTC. As protein: CASSFNNEQFF.